Listed below are T cell receptor beta chains from one sample, sequenced in a study of T cells expressing NK-cell markers. TCRdb re-called the 5' RACE reads and catalogs CDR3 proteins one per entry, DNA excluded. Its clone listing holds hundreds of thousands of distinct CDR3 sequences. Material for sequencing was blood T cells: a sorted CD56 or NKG2C T cell subset, CD4+ or CD8+ T cells, or bulk PBMC T cells (not recorded which). The receptors come from a man between 18 and 69 years old in good health. The CDR3 runs from the conserved cysteine through the conserved F or W.

>TRBV5-6|TRBJ2-7|16
CASSLDRATHTYEQYF
>TRBV6-6|TRBJ2-7|13
CASTAGGPYEQYF
>TRBV20-1|TRBJ2-7|15
CSVARLAGYSYEQYF
>TRBV7-8|TRBJ2-7|17
CASSPYGTSGNTYEQYF
>TRBV10-2|TRBJ2-1|16
CASSERSSFYINEQFF
>TRBV5-6|TRBJ1-4|14
CASSAGTNNEKLFF
>TRBV5-5|TRBJ2-5|15
CASSAGVLYQETQYF
>TRBV3-1|TRBJ2-3|14
CASSALLGGDTQYF
>TRBV5-1|TRBJ2-3|14
CATPDRGNTDTQYF
>TRBV2|TRBJ2-2|16
CASRLGDTANTGELFF
>TRBV5-6|TRBJ1-4|15
CASSLRGRANEKLFF
>TRBV4-2|TRBJ2-2|16
CASSQVGRGGTGELFF
>TRBV6-1|TRBJ1-3|15
CASRRVGSSGNTIYF
>TRBV3-1|TRBJ1-2|15
CASSRPGQANYGYTF
>TRBV7-7|TRBJ2-5|13
CASSRDSFGSQYF
>TRBV6-1|TRBJ1-2|14
CASRSGLGQGADTF
>TRBV6-5|TRBJ2-3|16
CASSYSKRGGKDTQYF
>TRBV12-3/TRBV12-4|TRBJ1-5|15
CASSPRGGLGQPQHF
>TRBV18|TRBJ1-1|14
CASSSPDRSAEAFF
>TRBV2|TRBJ2-3|15
CASRLTGANTDTQYF
>TRBV5-6|TRBJ2-1|16
CASSFGRGGSYNEQFF
>TRBV6-5|TRBJ2-7|15
CASSYRVTSGYEQYF
>TRBV20-1|TRBJ1-5|16
CSARATAQPANQPQHF
>TRBV6-1|TRBJ1-6|17
CASSLRWGSSYNSPLHF
>TRBV14|TRBJ2-3|17
CASSQESGLAGRDTQYF
>TRBV11-2|TRBJ2-1|13
CASSSGQYNEQFF
>TRBV4-2|TRBJ1-5|15
CASSQDAGINQPQHF
>TRBV14|TRBJ2-5|17
CASSRKVIGWVNGTQYF
>TRBV9|TRBJ2-4|15
CASSAGGGFKNIQYF